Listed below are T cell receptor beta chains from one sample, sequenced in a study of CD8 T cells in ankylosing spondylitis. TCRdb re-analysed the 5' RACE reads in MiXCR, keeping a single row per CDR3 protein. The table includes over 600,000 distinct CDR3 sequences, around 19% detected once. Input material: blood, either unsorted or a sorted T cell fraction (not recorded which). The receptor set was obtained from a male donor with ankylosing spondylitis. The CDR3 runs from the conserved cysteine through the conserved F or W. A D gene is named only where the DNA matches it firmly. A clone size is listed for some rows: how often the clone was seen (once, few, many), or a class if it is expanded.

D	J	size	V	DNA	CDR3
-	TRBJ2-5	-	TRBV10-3	TGTGCCATCAGTACCGAGCAGATGGGGATGAGAGAGACCCAGTACTTC	CAISTEQMGMRETQYF
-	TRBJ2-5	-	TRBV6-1	TGTGCCAGCAAAAGGATAGAGACCCAGTACTTC	CASKRIETQYF
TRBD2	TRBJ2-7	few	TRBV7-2	TGTGCCAGCAGCTTGGGAGGGCGCCCCCTCCACGAGCAGTACTTC	CASSLGGRPLHEQYF
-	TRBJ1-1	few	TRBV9	TGTGCCAGCAGCGTAGACGGGGACGGCGAAGCTTTCTTT	CASSVDGDGEAFF
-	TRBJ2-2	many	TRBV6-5	TGTGCCAGCAGTTACAGGGCAGGGGAGCTGTTTTTT	CASSYRAGELFF
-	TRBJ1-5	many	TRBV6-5	TGTGCCAGCAGTTACCGGGGAAACCAGCCCCAGCATTTT	CASSYRGNQPQHF
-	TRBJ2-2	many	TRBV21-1	TGTGCCAGCAGCAGGAAGTGGGGCGGGGAGCTGTTTTTT	CASSRKWGGELFF
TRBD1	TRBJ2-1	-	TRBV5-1	TGCGCCAGCAGCTTTCAGGGACAGTACTACAATGAGCAGTTCTTC	CASSFQGQYYNEQFF
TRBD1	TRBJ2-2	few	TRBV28	TGTGCCAGCAGCCCTGAAGGACAGGGTTCTTCCGGGGAGCTGTTTTTT	CASSPEGQGSSGELFF
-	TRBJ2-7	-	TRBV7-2	TGTGCCAGCAGCTTAGGAGGAGCAGCCAGCGAGCAGTACTTC	CASSLGGAASEQYF
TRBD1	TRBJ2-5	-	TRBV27	TGTGCCAGCAGTTTACTTTCGACAGGGGGCGAAGAGACCCAGTACTTC	CASSLLSTGGEETQYF
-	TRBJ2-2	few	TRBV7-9	TGTGCCAGCACATCGGACAGCCATAACACCGGGGAGCTGTTTTTT	CASTSDSHNTGELFF
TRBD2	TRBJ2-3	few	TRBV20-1	TGCAGTGCTAAGAGTAAGCGGGAGCATCCAGATACGCAGTATTTT	CSAKSKREHPDTQYF
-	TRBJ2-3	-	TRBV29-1	TGCAGCGTTGATGTCCAGGCCAACACAGATACGCAGTATTTT	CSVDVQANTDTQYF
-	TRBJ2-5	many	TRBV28	TGTGCCAGCAGTTGGCAAGAGACCCAGTACTTC	CASSWQETQYF
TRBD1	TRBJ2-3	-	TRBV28	TGTGCCAGCAGTTTCTCGGGACAGGTGCGACAGTATTTT	CASSFSGQVRQYF
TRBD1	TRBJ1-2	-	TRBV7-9	TGTGCCAGCAGTACCCTCGGGACAGGGCCGTATGGCTACACCTTC	CASSTLGTGPYGYTF
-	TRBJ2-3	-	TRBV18	TGTGCCAGCTCCCCATCCCAGGCAGGGGCCACAGATACGCAGTATTTT	CASSPSQAGATDTQYF
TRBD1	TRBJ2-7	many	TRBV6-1	TGTGCCAGCAGTAAACCGGGACAGGGGATCTGGGAGCAGTACTTC	CASSKPGQGIWEQYF
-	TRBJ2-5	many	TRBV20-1	TGCAGTGCTAGTTACTTAGAGACCCAGTACTTC	CSASYLETQYF
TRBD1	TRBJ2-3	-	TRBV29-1	TGCAGCGTTGTCAGGGGGAAGTTTGGCACAGATACGCAGTATTTT	CSVVRGKFGTDTQYF
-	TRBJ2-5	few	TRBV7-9	TGTGCCAGCAGCTTGACAGCGGTCCAAGAGACCCAGTACTTC	CASSLTAVQETQYF
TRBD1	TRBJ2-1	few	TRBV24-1	TGTGCCACCAGTGCTGACAGGGCTGGATACAATGAGCAGTTCTTC	CATSADRAGYNEQFF
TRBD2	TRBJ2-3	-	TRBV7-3	TGTGCCAGCAGCTTCGGGACTAGCGGGGGGGACGATACGCAGTATTTT	CASSFGTSGGDDTQYF
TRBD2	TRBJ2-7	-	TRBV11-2	TGTGCCAGCAGCCCCCGGTGGGAGGGTTACGAGCAGTACTTC	CASSPRWEGYEQYF
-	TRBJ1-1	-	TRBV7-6	TGTGCCAGCAGCGCCCGGAGGGGGTCTGAAGCTTTCTTT	CASSARRGSEAFF
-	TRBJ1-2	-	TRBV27	TGTGCCAGCAGCCGAACAGGGTATAGCTATGGCTACACCTTC	CASSRTGYSYGYTF
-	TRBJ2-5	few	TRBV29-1	TGCAGCGTTGTGGTGTGGCAGAAAGAGACCCAGTACTTC	CSVVVWQKETQYF
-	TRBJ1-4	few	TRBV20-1	TGCAGTGCTGGCCGCTCGGGGGCCACTAATGAAAAACTGTTTTTT	CSAGRSGATNEKLFF
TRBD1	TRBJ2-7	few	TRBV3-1	TGTGCCAGCAGCCCCGGACAGGGGTTAGGCTACGAGCAGTACTTC	CASSPGQGLGYEQYF
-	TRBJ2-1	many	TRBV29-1	TGCAGCGTTGTGGAGGGTTGGAATGAGCAGTTCTTC	CSVVEGWNEQFF
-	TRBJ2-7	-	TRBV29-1	TGCAGCGTTGGACCGGACGGACTCTACGAGCAGTACTTC	CSVGPDGLYEQYF
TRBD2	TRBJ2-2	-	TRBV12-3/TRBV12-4	TGTGCCAGCACCCAGTGGGGGAATGGGGGGGGCGGGGAGCTGTTTTTT	CASTQWGNGGGGELFF
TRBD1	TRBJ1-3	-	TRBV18	TGTGCCAGCTCAGGGGACAGCCGCTCTGGAAACACCATATATTTT	CASSGDSRSGNTIYF
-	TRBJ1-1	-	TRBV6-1	TGTGCCAGCCATTACACTGAAGCTTTCTTT	CASHYTEAFF
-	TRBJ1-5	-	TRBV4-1	TGCGCCAGCAGCCAAGAGATCCCCACCAATCAGCCCCAGCATTTT	CASSQEIPTNQPQHF
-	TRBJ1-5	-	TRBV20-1	TGCAGTGCAACCCGGGGGGAGAGCCTACAGCCCCAGCATTTT	CSATRGESLQPQHF
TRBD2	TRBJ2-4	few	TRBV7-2	TGTGCCAGCAGCTCGCGACCGGGACTAGCTGCGCACTTC	CASSSRPGLAAHF
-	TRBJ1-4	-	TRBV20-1	TGCAGTGCTAGAAACAGGGCAACTAATGAAAAACTGTTTTTT	CSARNRATNEKLFF
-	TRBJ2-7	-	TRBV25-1	TGTGCCAGCAGCAGTGCGCTCGAGCAGTACTTC	CASSSALEQYF
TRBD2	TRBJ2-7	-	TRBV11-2	TGTGCCAGCAGGTTAAACAGCGGGGTCTACGAGCAGTACTTC	CASRLNSGVYEQYF
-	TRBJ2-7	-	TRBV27	TGTGCCAGCAGTTTGGAGGCCGGGACAACGCTCTACGAGCAGTACTTC	CASSLEAGTTLYEQYF
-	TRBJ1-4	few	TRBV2	TGTGCCAGCAGTGAAGCGGGAGAAAAACTGTTTTTT	CASSEAGEKLFF
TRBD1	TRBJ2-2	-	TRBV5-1	TGCGCCAGCAGTGCCGGGACAGCGAACACCGGGGAGCTGTTTTTT	CASSAGTANTGELFF
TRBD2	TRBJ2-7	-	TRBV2	TGTGCCAGCATCGGACTAGCCTACGAGCAGTACTTC	CASIGLAYEQYF
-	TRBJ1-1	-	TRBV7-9	TGTGCCAGCAGCTTAGAAAGGGGGGGGGACACTGAAGCTTTCTTT	CASSLERGGDTEAFF
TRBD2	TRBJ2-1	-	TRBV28	TGTGCCAGCGGAAAGCGGGAGGGGACCTACAATGAGCAGTTCTTC	CASGKREGTYNEQFF
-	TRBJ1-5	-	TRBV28	TGTGCCAGTTTGGGGTATAGCAATCAGCCCCAGCATTTT	CASLGYSNQPQHF
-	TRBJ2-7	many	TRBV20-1	TGCAGTGGGAGGGGCAGGAACGGCATCGAGCAGTACTTC	CSGRGRNGIEQYF
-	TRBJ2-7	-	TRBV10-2	TGCGCCAGCAGTGAAGTACTATACGAGCAGTACTTC	CASSEVLYEQYF
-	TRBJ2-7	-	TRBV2	TGTGCCAGCAGTGAACAGGGTGGTGCCTACGAGCAGTACTTC	CASSEQGGAYEQYF
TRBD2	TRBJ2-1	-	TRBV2	TGTGCCAGCAGTGAGAGTAGCGGGAGGCTTAGGGATGAGCAGTTCTTC	CASSESSGRLRDEQFF